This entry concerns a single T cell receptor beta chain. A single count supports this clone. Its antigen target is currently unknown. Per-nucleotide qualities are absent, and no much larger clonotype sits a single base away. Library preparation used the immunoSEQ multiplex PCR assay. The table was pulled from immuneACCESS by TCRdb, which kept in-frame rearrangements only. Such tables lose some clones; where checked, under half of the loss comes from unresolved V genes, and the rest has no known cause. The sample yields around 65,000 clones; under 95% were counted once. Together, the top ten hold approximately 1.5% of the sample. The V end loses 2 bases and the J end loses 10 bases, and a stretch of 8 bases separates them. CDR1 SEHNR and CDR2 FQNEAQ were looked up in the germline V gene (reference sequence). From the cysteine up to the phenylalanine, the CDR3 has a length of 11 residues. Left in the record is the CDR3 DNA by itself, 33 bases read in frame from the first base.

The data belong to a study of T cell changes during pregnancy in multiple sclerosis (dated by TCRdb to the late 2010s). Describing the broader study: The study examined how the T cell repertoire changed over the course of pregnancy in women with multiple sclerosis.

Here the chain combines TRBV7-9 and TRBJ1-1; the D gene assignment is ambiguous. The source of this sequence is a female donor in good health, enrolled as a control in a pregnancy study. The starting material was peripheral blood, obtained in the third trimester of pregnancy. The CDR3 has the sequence CASSLSGAAFF. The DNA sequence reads TGTGCCAGCAGCTTATCGGGAGCAGCTTTCTTT.